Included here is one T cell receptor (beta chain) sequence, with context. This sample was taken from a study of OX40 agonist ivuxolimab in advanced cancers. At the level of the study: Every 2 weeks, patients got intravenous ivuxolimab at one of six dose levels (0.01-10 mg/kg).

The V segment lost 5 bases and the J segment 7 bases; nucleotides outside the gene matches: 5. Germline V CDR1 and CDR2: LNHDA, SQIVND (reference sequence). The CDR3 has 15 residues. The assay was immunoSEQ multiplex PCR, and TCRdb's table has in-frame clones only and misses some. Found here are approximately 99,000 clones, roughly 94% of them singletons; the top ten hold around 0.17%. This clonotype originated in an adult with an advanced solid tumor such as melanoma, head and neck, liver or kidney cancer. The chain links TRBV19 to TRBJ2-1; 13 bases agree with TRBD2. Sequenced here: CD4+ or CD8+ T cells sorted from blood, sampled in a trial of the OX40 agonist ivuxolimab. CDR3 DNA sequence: TGTGCCAGTAGTTCAACTAGCGGGAGGGGTAATGAGCAGTTCTTC. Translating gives CASSSTSGRGNEQFF.